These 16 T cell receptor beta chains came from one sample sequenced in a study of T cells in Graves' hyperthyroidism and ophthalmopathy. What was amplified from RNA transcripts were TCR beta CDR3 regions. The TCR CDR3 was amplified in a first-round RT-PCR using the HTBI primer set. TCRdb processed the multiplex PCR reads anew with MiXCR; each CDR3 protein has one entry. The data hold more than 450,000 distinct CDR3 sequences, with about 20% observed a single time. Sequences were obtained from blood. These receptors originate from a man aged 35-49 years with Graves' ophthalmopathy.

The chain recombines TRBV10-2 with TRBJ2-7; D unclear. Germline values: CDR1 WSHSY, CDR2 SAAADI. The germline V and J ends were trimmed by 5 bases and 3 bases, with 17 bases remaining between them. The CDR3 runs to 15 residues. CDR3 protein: CASSSRMVANYEQYF. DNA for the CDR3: TGCGCCAGCAGTTCTCGAATGGTGGCCAACTACGAGCAGTACTTC.

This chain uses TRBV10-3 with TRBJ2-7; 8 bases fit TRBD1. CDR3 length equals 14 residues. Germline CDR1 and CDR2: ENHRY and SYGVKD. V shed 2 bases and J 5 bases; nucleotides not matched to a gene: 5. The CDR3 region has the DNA TGTGCCATCAGTGAGCCGGGACAGGCTAACGAGCAGTACTTC. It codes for CAISEPGQANEQYF.

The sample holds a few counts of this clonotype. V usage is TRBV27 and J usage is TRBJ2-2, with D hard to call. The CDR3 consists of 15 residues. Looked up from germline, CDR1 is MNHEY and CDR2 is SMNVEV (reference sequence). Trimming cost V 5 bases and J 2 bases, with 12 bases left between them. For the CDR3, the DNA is TGTGCCAGCAGTCTCTCGGGCTATAACACCGGGGAGCTGTTTTTT. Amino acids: CASSLSGYNTGELFF.

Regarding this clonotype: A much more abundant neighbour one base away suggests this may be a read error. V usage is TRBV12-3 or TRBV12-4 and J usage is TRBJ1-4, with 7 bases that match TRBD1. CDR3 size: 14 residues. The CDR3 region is CANSLGQHNEKLFF. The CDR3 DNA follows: TGTGCCAACAGTTTGGGACAGCATAATGAAAAACTGTTTTTT.

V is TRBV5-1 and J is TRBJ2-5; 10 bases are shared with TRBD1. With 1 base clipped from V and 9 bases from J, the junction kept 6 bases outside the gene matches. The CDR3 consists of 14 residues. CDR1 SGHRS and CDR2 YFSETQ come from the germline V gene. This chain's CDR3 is CASSLTGQGQAQYF. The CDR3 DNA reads TGCGCCAGCAGCTTGACGGGACAGGGGCAGGCCCAGTACTTC.

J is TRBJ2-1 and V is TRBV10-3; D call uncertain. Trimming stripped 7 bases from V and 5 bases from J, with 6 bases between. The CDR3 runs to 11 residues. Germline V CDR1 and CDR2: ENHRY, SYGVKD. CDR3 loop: CAITLDNEQFF. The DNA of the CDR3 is TGTGCCATCACTCTAGACAATGAGCAGTTCTTC.

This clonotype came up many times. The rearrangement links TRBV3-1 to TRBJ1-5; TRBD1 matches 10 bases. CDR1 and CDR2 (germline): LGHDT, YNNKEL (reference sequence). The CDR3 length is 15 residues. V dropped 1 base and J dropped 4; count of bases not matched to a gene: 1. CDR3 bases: TGTGCCAGCAGCCAAGGGACAGGGGGGAATCAGCCCCAGCATTTT. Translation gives CASSQGTGGNQPQHF.

For the CDR3, the DNA is TGTGCCAGCAGACAGGGTTTCAAGGAAAAACTGTTTTTT. Translating gives CASRQGFKEKLFF. The V call is TRBV28, the J call TRBJ1-4, with D tentatively TRBD1 (6 bases). The CDR3 has 13 amino acids. V was shortened by 6 bases and J by 8 bases, with 13 bases between the two germline ends. CDR1 is MDHEN and CDR2 is SYDVKM in the germline V gene.

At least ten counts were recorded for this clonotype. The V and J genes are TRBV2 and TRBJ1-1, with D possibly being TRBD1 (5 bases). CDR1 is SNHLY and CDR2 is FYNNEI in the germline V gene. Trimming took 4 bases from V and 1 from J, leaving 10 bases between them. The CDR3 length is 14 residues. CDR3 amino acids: CASSVGAANTEAFF. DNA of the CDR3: TGTGCCAGCAGTGTCGGGGCGGCGAACACTGAAGCTTTCTTT.

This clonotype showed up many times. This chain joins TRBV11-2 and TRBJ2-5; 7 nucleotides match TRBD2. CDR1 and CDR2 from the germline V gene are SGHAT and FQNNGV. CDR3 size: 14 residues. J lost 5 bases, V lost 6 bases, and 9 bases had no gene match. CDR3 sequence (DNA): TGTGCCAGCAGTTACGGACTAGTTTTGGAGACCCAGTACTTC. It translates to CASSYGLVLETQYF. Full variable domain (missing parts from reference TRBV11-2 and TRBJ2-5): EAGVAQSPRYKIIEKRQSVAFWCNPISGHATLYWYQQILGQGPKLLIQFQNNGVVDDSQLPKDRFSAERLKGVDSTLKIQPAKLEDSAVYLCASSYGLVLETQYFGPGTRLLVL.

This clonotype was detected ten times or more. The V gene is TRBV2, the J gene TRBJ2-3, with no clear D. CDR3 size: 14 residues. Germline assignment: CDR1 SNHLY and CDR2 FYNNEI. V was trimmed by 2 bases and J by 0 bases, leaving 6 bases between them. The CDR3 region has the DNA TGTGCCAGCAGTGAAAAACCGAGCACAGATACGCAGTATTTT. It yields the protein CASSEKPSTDTQYF.

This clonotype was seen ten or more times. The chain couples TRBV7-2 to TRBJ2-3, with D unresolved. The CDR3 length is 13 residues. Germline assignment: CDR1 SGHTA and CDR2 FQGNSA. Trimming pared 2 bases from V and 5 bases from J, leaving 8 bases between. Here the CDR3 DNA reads TGTGCCAGCAGCTTACGAAGTATAGATACGCAGTATTTT. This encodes CASSLRSIDTQYF.

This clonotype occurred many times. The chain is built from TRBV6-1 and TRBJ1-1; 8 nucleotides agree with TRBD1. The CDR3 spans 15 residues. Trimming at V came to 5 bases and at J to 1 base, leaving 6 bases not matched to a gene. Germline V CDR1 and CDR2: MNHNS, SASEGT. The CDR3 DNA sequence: TGTGCCAGCAGTCCCCTGGGGACAGGGAACACTGAAGCTTTCTTT. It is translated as CASSPLGTGNTEAFF.

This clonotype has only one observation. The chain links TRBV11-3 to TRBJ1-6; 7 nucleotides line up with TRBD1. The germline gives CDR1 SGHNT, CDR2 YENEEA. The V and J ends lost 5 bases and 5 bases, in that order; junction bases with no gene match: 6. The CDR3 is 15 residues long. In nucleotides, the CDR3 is TGTGCCAGCAGCCCCGCGGGACAGAATAATTCACCCCTCCACTTT. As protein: CASSPAGQNNSPLHF.

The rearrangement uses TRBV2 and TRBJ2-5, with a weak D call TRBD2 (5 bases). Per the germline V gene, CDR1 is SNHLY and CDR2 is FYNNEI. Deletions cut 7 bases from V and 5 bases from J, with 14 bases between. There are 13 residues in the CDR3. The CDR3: CASIERRLETQYF. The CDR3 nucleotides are TGTGCCAGCATCGAGCGGCGGTTGGAGACCCAGTACTTC. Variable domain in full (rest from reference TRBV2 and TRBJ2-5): EPEVTQTPSHQVTQMGQEVILRCVPISNHLYFYWYRQILGQKVEFLVSFYNNEISEKSEIFDDQFSVERPDGSNFTLKIRSTKLEDSAMYFCASIERRLETQYFGPGTRLLVL.

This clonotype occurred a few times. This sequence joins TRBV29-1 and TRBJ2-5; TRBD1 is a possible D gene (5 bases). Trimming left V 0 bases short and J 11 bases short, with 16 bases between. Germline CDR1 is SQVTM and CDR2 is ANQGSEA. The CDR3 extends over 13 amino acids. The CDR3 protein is CSVEDRAPQGQYF. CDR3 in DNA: TGCAGCGTTGAAGATAGGGCCCCTCAGGGACAGTACTTC.